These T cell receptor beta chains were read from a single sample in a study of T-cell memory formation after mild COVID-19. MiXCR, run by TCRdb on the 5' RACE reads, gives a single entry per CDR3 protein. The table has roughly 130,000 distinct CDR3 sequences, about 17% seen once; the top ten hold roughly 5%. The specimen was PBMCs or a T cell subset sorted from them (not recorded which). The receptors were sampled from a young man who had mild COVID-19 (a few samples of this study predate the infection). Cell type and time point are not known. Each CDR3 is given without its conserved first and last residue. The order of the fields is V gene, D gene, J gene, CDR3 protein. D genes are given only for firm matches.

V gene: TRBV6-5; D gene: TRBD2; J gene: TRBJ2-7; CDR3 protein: ASSRTSGGAEEQY
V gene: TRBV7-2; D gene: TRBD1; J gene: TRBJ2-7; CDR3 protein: ASSWGQTYEQY
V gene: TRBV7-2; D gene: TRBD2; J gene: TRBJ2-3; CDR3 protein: ASSLAGGRFSDTQY
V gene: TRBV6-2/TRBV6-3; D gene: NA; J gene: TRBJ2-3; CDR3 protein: ASRSGQLTDTQY
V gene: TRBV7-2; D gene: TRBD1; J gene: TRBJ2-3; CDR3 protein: ASSIGQGAGNTQY
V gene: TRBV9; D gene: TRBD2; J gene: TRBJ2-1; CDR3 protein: ASSAPGGTSGGREQF
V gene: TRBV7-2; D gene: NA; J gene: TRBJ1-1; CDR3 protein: ASKVGGLNTEAF
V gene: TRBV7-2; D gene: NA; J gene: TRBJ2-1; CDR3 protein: ASSSWGYNEQF
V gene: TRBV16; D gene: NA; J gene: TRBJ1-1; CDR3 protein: ASSQASGLGAF
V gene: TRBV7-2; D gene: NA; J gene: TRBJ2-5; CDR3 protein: ASSLGVRETQY
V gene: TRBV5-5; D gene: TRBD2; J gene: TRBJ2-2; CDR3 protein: ASSLASGGNTGELF
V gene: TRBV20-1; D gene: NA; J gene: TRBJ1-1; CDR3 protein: SASTLGAEAF
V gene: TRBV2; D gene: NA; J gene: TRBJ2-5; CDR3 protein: ASSARVQETQY
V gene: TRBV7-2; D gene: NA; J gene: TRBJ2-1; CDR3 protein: ASSLSRGMKDEQF
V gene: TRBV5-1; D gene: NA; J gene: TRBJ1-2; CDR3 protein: ASSLSDFGGYT
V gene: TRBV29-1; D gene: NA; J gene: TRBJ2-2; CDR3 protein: SVGHPTGNTGELF
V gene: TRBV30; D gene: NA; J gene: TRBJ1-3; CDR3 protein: AWTGSGNTIY
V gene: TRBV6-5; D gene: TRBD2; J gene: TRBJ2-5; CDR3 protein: ASSYSVAGGQETQY
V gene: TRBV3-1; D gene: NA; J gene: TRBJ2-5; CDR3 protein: ASSQGVGETQY
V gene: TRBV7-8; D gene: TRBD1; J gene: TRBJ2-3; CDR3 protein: ASRTGASTDTQY
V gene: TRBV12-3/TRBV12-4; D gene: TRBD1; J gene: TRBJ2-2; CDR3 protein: ASSFPLTGYKSGELF
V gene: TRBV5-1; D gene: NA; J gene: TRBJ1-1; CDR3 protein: ASSGQGNMNTEAF
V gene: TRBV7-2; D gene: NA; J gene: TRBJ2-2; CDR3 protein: ASSSYLGANTGELF
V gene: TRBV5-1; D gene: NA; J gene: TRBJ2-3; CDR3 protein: ASSLAGLSSQY
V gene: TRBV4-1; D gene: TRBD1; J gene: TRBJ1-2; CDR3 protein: ASSQRTGIYYT
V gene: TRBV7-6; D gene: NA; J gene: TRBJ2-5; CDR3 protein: ASSLAGTETQY
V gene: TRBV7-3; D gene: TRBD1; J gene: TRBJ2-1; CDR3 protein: ARSLMPGQGNVGEQL
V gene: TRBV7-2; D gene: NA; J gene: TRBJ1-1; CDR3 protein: ASSLLIRAAEAF
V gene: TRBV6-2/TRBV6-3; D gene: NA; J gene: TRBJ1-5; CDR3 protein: ASSSGRRRGQPQH
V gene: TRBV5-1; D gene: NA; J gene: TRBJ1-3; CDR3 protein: ASSPDGGNTIY
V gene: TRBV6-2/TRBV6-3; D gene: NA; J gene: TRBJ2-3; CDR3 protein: ASGNWTRRISDTQY
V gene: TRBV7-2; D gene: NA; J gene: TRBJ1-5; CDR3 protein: ASSRQSNQPQH
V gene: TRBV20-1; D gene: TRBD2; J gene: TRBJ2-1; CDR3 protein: SARARGGGWAEQF
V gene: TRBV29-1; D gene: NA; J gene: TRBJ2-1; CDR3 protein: SVYEGYNEQF
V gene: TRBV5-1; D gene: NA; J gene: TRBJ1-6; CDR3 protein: ASSLEAVYNSPLH
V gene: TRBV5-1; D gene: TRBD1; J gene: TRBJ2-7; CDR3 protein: ASSAHLGQSGEQY
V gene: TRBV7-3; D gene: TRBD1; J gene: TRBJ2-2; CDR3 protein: ASSRPGTDILSGELF
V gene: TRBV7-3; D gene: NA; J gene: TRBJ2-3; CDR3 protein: ASSRGADTQY
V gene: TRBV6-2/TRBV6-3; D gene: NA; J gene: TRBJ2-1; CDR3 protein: ASSQGSYNEQF
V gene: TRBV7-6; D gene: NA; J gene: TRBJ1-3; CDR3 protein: ASSLSYRSGNTIY
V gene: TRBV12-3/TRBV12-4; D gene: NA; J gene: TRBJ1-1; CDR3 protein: ASSPAGMTGDTEAF
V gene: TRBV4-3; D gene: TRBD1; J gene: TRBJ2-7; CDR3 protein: ASSQDRDSSRYEQY
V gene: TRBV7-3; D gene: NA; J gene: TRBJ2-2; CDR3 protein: ASSPTYTGELF
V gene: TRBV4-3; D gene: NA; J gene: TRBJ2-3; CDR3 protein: ASSQEAGPLGTDTQY
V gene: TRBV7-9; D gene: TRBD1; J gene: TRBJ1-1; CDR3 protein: ASSWEQGARAF
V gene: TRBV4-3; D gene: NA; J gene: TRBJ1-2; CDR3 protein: ASSPSDTRYGYT
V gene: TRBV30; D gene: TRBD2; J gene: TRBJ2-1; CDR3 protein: AWSGLAGGDYNEQF
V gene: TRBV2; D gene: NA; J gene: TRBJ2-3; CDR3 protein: ASSEVRASDTQY
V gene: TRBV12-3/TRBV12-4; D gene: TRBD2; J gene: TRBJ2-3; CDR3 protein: ASREGLEQQKQY
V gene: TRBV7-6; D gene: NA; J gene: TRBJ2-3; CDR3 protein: ASSLVGVNTDTQY
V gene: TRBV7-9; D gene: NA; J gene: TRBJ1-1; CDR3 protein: ASSKQVRTEAF
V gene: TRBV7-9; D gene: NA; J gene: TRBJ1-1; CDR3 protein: ASSFWREAF
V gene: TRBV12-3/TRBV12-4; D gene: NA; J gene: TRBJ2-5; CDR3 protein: ASSPPPRGRGMETQY
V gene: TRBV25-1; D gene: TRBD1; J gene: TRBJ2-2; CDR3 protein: ASKEQGAGELF
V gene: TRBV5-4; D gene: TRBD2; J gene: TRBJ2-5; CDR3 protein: ASSKGLAEVQETQY
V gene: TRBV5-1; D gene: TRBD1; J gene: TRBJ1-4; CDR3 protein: ASSDRQGPEKLF
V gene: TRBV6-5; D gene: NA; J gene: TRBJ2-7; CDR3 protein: ASRNRRPGYEQY